This T cell receptor beta chain stems from a study of identical twins. Study-wide results and caveats: Where beta out-of-frame sequences were concerned, excess twin sharing was weaker. Recombination models fit unrelated individuals' TCR alpha sharing but underestimated twins'. For cord blood, abundant beta clonotypes had fewer insertions, unlike memory repertoires, which showed none.

Remarks on this clonotype: The antigen remains unidentified.

The CDR3 contains 14 residues. V was shortened by 3 bases and J by 0 bases, with 8 bases between the two germline ends. Germline V gives CDR1 MNHNS, CDR2 SASEGT. A universal primer site arose from template switching, and cDNA bore unique molecular identifiers. TCRdb redid the calling of the 5' RACE reads with MiXCR, one entry per CDR3 protein. The sample includes 1.5 million to 2 million distinct CDR3 sequences, under 35% seen only once; the top ten take about 0.27%. The chain links TRBV6-1 to TRBJ1-1; D not resolved. The sequence derives from a newborn girl in good health. The specimen was cord blood. The CDR3 protein is CASSETRMNTEAFF. DNA of the CDR3: TGTGCCAGCAGTGAGACAAGAATGAACACTGAAGCTTTCTTT.